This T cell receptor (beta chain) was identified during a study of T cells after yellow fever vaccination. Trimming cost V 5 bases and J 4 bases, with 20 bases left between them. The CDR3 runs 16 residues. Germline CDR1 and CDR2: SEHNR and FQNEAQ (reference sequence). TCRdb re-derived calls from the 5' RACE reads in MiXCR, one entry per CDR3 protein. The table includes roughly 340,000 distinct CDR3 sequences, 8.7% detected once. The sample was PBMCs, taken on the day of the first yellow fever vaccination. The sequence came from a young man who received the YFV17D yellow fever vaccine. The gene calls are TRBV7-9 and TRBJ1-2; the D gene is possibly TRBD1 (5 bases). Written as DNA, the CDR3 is TGTGCCAGCAGCAACGCTCCCGGGGCTTTTCCCTATGGCTACACCTTC. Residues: CASSNAPGAFPYGYTF.